Shown below are 5 T cell receptor beta chains from a single sample sequenced in a study of blood T cell repertoires in COVID-19. Data came from immunoSEQ multiplex PCR; TCRdb stores just in-frame clones and leaves some out. The sample lists 270,000 or so clones, around 81% occurring once. Sequencing used peripheral blood. Receptors originate from a woman aged 60-70 years with active or convalescent COVID-19.

There are a few counts of this clone. The chain has TRBV7-9 and TRBJ2-7; 9 positions agree with TRBD2. Germline CDR1 SEHNR, CDR2 FQNEAQ (reference sequence). There are 15 residues in the CDR3. Trimming at V came to 5 bases and at J to 2 bases, leaving 7 bases not matched to a gene. CDR3 sequence (DNA): TGTGCCAGCAGCGACGCGGGGGGGCTGGCCTACGAGCAGTACTTC. Protein sequence: CASSDAGGLAYEQYF.

A few counts support this clone. CDR3 in DNA: TGTGCCAGCAGCCCCCTCTGGGCGGCGGGTGAGCAGTACTTC. Its protein product is CASSPLWAAGEQYF. This chain joins TRBV3-1 (or the pseudogene TRBV3-2) and TRBJ2-7, with a weak D call TRBD2 (5 bases). The CDR3 sequence is 14 residues long. The V end lost 4 bases, the J end lost 7 bases, and 17 bases lay between the germline ends. Germline-derived CDR1 and CDR2 are LGHDT and YNNKEL (reference sequence).

The chain uses TRBV4-2 and TRBJ2-7; possible D gene TRBD2, 5 bases. The CDR3 has 15 residues. Germline values: CDR1 LGHNA, CDR2 YNFKEQ. V gave up 0 bases and J gave up 2 bases, with 11 bases separating them. CDR3 bases: TGTGCCAGCAGCCAAGATAGGGCAGCGGCCTACGAGCAGTACTTC. Translated, it gives CASSQDRAAAYEQYF.

V usage is TRBV5-8 and J usage is TRBJ2-3; unclear D gene. The germline gives CDR1 SGHTS, CDR2 YDEGEE. V was trimmed by 4 bases and J by 2 bases, leaving 5 bases between them. The CDR3 totals 12 residues. CDR3 sequence: CASSSTTDTQYF. DNA for the CDR3: TGTGCCAGCAGCAGCACCACAGATACGCAGTATTTT.

V is TRBV30 and J is TRBJ2-3, with D unclear. Germline CDR1 and CDR2: GTSNPN and SVGIG (reference sequence). CDR3 size: 12 residues. The ends were cut back, 5 bases at V and 2 bases at J, with 8 bases in the middle. CDR3 residues: CAWAALTDTQYF. CDR3 DNA: TGTGCCTGGGCAGCGCTCACAGATACGCAGTATTTT.